These T cell receptor beta chains were read from a single sample in a study of blood T cells in healthy people across ages. TCRdb processed the 5' RACE reads anew with MiXCR; each CDR3 protein has one entry. The repertoire consists of about 1,400,000 distinct CDR3 sequences, with around 42% occurring once and the leading ten covering 7% to 9%. Material for sequencing was blood. All receptors come from a woman under 30 in good health. Both conserved end residues are part of each CDR3. Each record gives: V gene, clone size, J gene, D gene, CDR3 protein, CDR3 DNA. The D gene is left open where the match is weak. Part of the rows lack a size; the others show once, few, many or a class for expanded clones.

>TRBV20-1|.|TRBJ2-3|TRBD2
CSAVDPSGLSTDTQYF
TGCAGTGCTGTGGATCCTAGCGGGCTTAGCACAGATACGCAGTATTTT
>TRBV7-9|.|TRBJ2-1|.
CASSPRTPSYNEQFF
TGTGCCAGCAGTCCCCGGACACCCTCCTACAATGAGCAGTTCTTC
>TRBV9|many|TRBJ1-1|.
CASSTKTGPRTEAFF
TGTGCCAGCAGCACCAAGACAGGACCTAGGACTGAAGCTTTCTTT
>TRBV6-1|.|TRBJ2-4|TRBD1
CASSEGQGGAKNIQYF
TGTGCCAGCAGTGAAGGACAGGGGGGAGCCAAAAACATTCAGTACTTC
>TRBV6-1|once|TRBJ1-5|.
CATLRPAGTRDSQPQHF
TGTGCCACTTTGAGGCCCGCGGGGACGCGGGATAGTCAGCCCCAGCATTTT
>TRBV30|.|TRBJ2-1|.
CAWSVKGGNEQFF
TGTGCCTGGAGTGTAAAAGGGGGAAATGAGCAGTTCTTC
>TRBV20-1|.|TRBJ1-5|.
CSARESARGINQPQHF
TGCAGTGCTAGAGAATCAGCGAGAGGGATAAATCAGCCCCAGCATTTT
>TRBV12-3/TRBV12-4|.|TRBJ2-7|.
CASSPWGPAGRSSYNEQYF
TGTGCCAGCAGTCCTTGGGGGCCGGCTGGGAGGAGCTCCTACAATGAGCAGTACTTC
>TRBV7-9|.|TRBJ1-1|.
CASSLASLNTEAFF
TGTGCCAGCAGCTTAGCCAGCCTGAACACTGAAGCTTTCTTT
>TRBV27|.|TRBJ1-6|TRBD1
CASSLARGNSPLHF
TGTGCCAGCAGTTTAGCCAGGGGGAATTCACCCCTCCACTTT